The source of this TCR beta chain is a study of blood T cells in healthy people across ages. Background on the study: In model experiments, template switching was able to capture about one barcoded beta molecule for every two T cells that were present.

Study results and limitations: Naive CD4+ cell counts and diversity both ran higher in long-lived than in aged donors.

V lost 5 bases to trimming and J lost 2 bases, with 8 bases between them. This CDR3 comprises 12 residues. Germline-derived CDR1 and CDR2 are DFQATT and SNEGSKA (reference sequence). Healthy Russian Caucasian donors spanned ages about 6 to 100 years. Of note for this clonotype: No antigen is known for it. This sequence may be a read error, since a much larger clone differs from it by one base.

PCR was performed a second time for about 6 to 11 cycles using a sample-barcoded 5' primer and a J-beta primer mix. Each cDNA molecule was tagged by a template-switch adaptor that had 12 random nucleotides. TCRdb called the 5' RACE reads again in MiXCR, with one record for every CDR3 protein. The sample includes 650,000 to 1,000,000 distinct CDR3 sequences, around 36% of them seen just once. This chain links TRBV20-1 with TRBJ2-3; the D gene is possibly TRBD2 (5 bases). The specimen was blood. The sequence was collected from a man between 18 and 29 years old in good health. CDR3 in amino acids: CSAWGATDTQYF. DNA for the CDR3: TGCAGTGCTTGGGGAGCCACAGATACGCAGTATTTT.